A selection of T cell receptor beta chains follows, all from one sample in a study of tumor-infiltrating lymphocytes in oesophageal squamous cell carcinoma. In TCRdb, the PCR reads were re-called with MiXCR into one record per CDR3 protein. This repertoire shows some 19,000 distinct CDR3 sequences, around 33% found once; its top ten account for around an eighth. The specimen sequenced was esophageal tumor tissue. The receptor set was obtained from a male donor with esophageal squamous cell carcinoma. Each CDR3 is given with its conserved first and last residue. D genes are given only for firm matches. Rows may omit the clone size; those that give it use once, few, many or a size class.

D | J | V | size | DNA | CDR3
- | TRBJ1-1 | TRBV5-1 | many | TGCGCCAGCAGCTCCCGGGACCAGTCTATGAACACTGAAGCTTTCTTT | CASSSRDQSMNTEAFF
- | TRBJ1-6 | TRBV10-2 | few | TGCGCCAGCAGTGAAGGGGGGCGCATAGGTTCACCCCTCCACTTT | CASSEGGRIGSPLHF
TRBD1 | TRBJ2-7 | TRBV7-3 | - | TGTGCCAGCAGCTTACTCGGGACAGGGGACGAGCAGTACTTC | CASSLLGTGDEQYF
- | TRBJ1-1 | TRBV28 | many | TGTGCCAGCAGTTTGGGGCACCGTGAAGCTTTCTTT | CASSLGHREAFF
- | TRBJ1-2 | TRBV4-1 | few | TGCGCCAGCAGCCACGTCAGGGACCCTGGCTACACCTTC | CASSHVRDPGYTF
TRBD1 | TRBJ2-7 | TRBV7-3 | - | TGTGCCAGCAGCATCGGACAGGGAACCTACGAGCAGTACTTC | CASSIGQGTYEQYF
- | TRBJ2-1 | TRBV6-1 | - | TGTGCCAGCAAAGCGTCTTGGGGCTCCTACAATGAGCAGTTCTTC | CASKASWGSYNEQFF
- | TRBJ1-1 | TRBV7-7 | - | TGTGCCAGCAGCTTAAGGCGGCCGGGACCGTCCGGCACTGAAGCTTTCTTT | CASSLRRPGPSGTEAFF
- | TRBJ2-1 | TRBV6-1 | - | TGTGCCAGCAGGTCACAGGGAGACAATGAGCAGTTCTTC | CASRSQGDNEQFF
- | TRBJ1-1 | TRBV10-3 | many | TGTGCCATCAGTGTGACAAGCACTAACACTGAAGCTTTCTTT | CAISVTSTNTEAFF
- | TRBJ1-6 | TRBV4-2 | - | TGTGCCAGCAGCCAAAGAACAGATAATTCACCCCTCCACTTT | CASSQRTDNSPLHF
TRBD2 | TRBJ2-5 | TRBV7-4 | - | TGTGCCAGCAGTTATAAACTAGCGGGGGGGCCGGGGGAGACCCAGTACTTC | CASSYKLAGGPGETQYF
TRBD1 | TRBJ1-2 | TRBV7-3 | - | TGTGCCAGCAGCCCGGGACAGGCTAAGGGCTACACCTTC | CASSPGQAKGYTF
TRBD1 | TRBJ2-6 | TRBV28 | many | TGTGCCAGCGAGCCGACAGGGGGCGTCGCTGGGGCCAACGTCCTGACTTTC | CASEPTGGVAGANVLTF
TRBD1 | TRBJ2-7 | TRBV28 | many | TGTGCCAGCAGCCTAGGGGGCCGGGACGAGCAGTACTTC | CASSLGGRDEQYF
TRBD2 | TRBJ2-1 | TRBV6-2/TRBV6-3 | - | TGTGCCAGCAGTTATACTAGCGGGGGGGTGAATGAGCAGTTCTTC | CASSYTSGGVNEQFF
TRBD2 | TRBJ2-4 | TRBV10-2 | medium-sized | TGCGCCAGCAGTGAGTCTGGGGGAGGGGCCATTCAGTACTTC | CASSESGGGAIQYF
- | TRBJ2-2 | TRBV24-1 | few | TGTGCCACCAGTGATCCAAAGACAGGGAACACCGGGGAGCTGTTTTTT | CATSDPKTGNTGELFF
TRBD1 | TRBJ2-1 | TRBV27 | many | TGTGCCAGCAGGGACAGGGGGCATGAGCAGTTCTTC | CASRDRGHEQFF
- | TRBJ1-4 | TRBV7-9 | medium-sized | TGTGCCAGCAGCTACAGGGATCTTGCTGAAAAACTGTTTTTT | CASSYRDLAEKLFF
TRBD2 | TRBJ2-5 | TRBV7-4 | - | TGTGCCAGCAGCTTTGGGCTAGCGGGTTCCCAAGAGACCCAGTACTTC | CASSFGLAGSQETQYF
- | TRBJ2-5 | TRBV9 | once | TGTGCCAGCAGCGTTAGTGGACAGCAAGAGACCCAGTACTTC | CASSVSGQQETQYF
TRBD2 | TRBJ2-1 | TRBV5-1 | - | TGCGCCAGCAGCTTGGTAGCGGGGAGTAGGGTTGAGCAGTTCTTC | CASSLVAGSRVEQFF
TRBD2 | TRBJ2-5 | TRBV2 | - | TGTGCCAGCAGTCAGGAAGGACTAGGGCAAGAGACCCAGTACTTC | CASSQEGLGQETQYF
- | TRBJ2-1 | TRBV7-6 | - | TGTGCCAGCAGCCAACTAACTAGCCAATTCTCCTACAATGAGCAGTTCTTC | CASSQLTSQFSYNEQFF
TRBD2 | TRBJ2-5 | TRBV7-2 | medium-sized | TGTGCCAGCAGCTTAGGGGGCGGGAGTTCGGCAGAGACCCAGTACTTC | CASSLGGGSSAETQYF
- | TRBJ2-7 | TRBV28 | few | TGTGCCAGCAGTTTACCTGCAGGCATTCCCTACGAGCAGTACTTC | CASSLPAGIPYEQYF
- | TRBJ2-2 | TRBV7-3 | - | TGTGCCAGCAGCTCGGGCGGGGAGCTGTTTTTT | CASSSGGELFF
- | TRBJ2-2 | TRBV11-3 | - | TGTGCCAGCAGCTTAGTGGCAGGGACCGGGGAGCTGTTTTTT | CASSLVAGTGELFF
TRBD1 | TRBJ1-3 | TRBV7-8 | large | TGTGCCAGCAGCTTAAACAGGGACAGGGGAAACACCATATATTTT | CASSLNRDRGNTIYF
- | TRBJ2-7 | TRBV7-8 | medium-sized | TGTGCCAGCAGGACCAATCGGGGGCGGTACGAGCAGTACTTC | CASRTNRGRYEQYF
TRBD1 | TRBJ1-2 | TRBV5-1 | - | TGCGCCAGCACGGGACAGTCTTTTCTTGGCTACACCTTC | CASTGQSFLGYTF
TRBD1 | TRBJ2-7 | TRBV7-2 | - | TGTGCCAGCAGCCGCCCATCGGACAGGGTTGAGTACGAGCAGTACTTC | CASSRPSDRVEYEQYF
- | TRBJ1-4 | TRBV6-6 | many | TGTGCCAGCAGTTACTCTCACAGGGAAAAACTGTTTTTT | CASSYSHREKLFF
TRBD2 | TRBJ2-3 | TRBV7-3 | many | TGTGCCAGCAGCTTAGGAGGACTAGCTGGCACAGATACGCAGTATTTT | CASSLGGLAGTDTQYF
- | TRBJ1-2 | TRBV28 | - | TGTGCCAGCAGTCTTGGACACCTCGGAGGCTACACCTTC | CASSLGHLGGYTF
- | TRBJ1-1 | TRBV7-3 | many | TGTGCCAGCAGTCCCGGCCCTGGGGGCACTGAAGCTTTCTTT | CASSPGPGGTEAFF
TRBD1 | TRBJ2-5 | TRBV7-6 | medium-sized | TGTGCCAGCAGCTTAGGAAGCCAGGGGGCGAGGGAGACCCAGTACTTC | CASSLGSQGARETQYF
- | TRBJ2-1 | TRBV2 | once | TGTGCCAGCAAGCTGAGCTCCTACAATGAGCAGTTCTTC | CASKLSSYNEQFF
- | TRBJ2-1 | TRBV7-9 | - | TGTGCCAGCAGCTTAGCCCATAGGACACGGGGGCCTTACAATGAGCAGTTCTTC | CASSLAHRTRGPYNEQFF
TRBD1 | TRBJ2-1 | TRBV6-1 | many | TGTGCCAGCAGGGGACAGGGGGGCAATGAGCAGTTCTTC | CASRGQGGNEQFF
- | TRBJ1-5 | TRBV28 | many | TGTGCCAGCAGTTTAGCAGGGTTGGGCAATCAGCCCCAGCATTTT | CASSLAGLGNQPQHF
- | TRBJ1-1 | TRBV11-1 | many | TGTGCCAGCAGCTTTGACAGGAACACTGAAGCTTTCTTT | CASSFDRNTEAFF
- | TRBJ2-3 | TRBV6-5 | - | TGTGCCAGCAGTTACTCAGCCCAGATCACAGATACGCAGTATTTT | CASSYSAQITDTQYF
TRBD1 | TRBJ2-1 | TRBV6-1 | - | TGTGCCAGCAGTGAAACACGGACAGGGCAGGATGAGCAGTTCTTC | CASSETRTGQDEQFF
- | TRBJ1-1 | TRBV7-2 | - | TGTGCCAGCAGCTTAGCAAGGACGGTGAACACTGAAGCTTTCTTT | CASSLARTVNTEAFF
- | TRBJ1-1 | TRBV6-6 | many | TGTGCCAGCAGTTACGGGGGCGGGCGAGGTGAAGCTTTCTTT | CASSYGGGRGEAFF
- | TRBJ2-1 | TRBV5-4 | many | TGCGCCAGCAGCATGGGCCCCGACGGTGAGCAGTTCTTC | CASSMGPDGEQFF
- | TRBJ2-6 | TRBV27 | - | TGTGCCAGCAGTTCTGGCAGGGTCGGGGCCAACGTCCTGACTTTC | CASSSGRVGANVLTF
- | TRBJ2-1 | TRBV12-3/TRBV12-4 | - | TGTGCCAGCAGACCCGCTAGCGTCAGCTCCTACAATGAGCAGTTCTTC | CASRPASVSSYNEQFF
- | TRBJ1-1 | TRBV7-2 | many | TGTGCCAGCAGCTGGCAGGGGTACACTGAAGCTTTCTTT | CASSWQGYTEAFF
TRBD2 | TRBJ2-1 | TRBV7-2 | many | TGTGCCAGCAGCTTGAAACTAGCGGGAGGGTTCAATGAGCAGTTCTTC | CASSLKLAGGFNEQFF
- | TRBJ2-4 | TRBV12-3/TRBV12-4 | many | TGTGCCAGCAGTACGCGCGGGCAGGCGGGACAGTCCAAAAACATTCAGTACTTC | CASSTRGQAGQSKNIQYF
- | TRBJ1-1 | TRBV20-1 | - | TGCAGTGCTCGGGACCGGAACACTGAAGCTTTCTTT | CSARDRNTEAFF
TRBD1 | TRBJ2-1 | TRBV7-6 | few | TGTGCCAGCAGCTTAGTGCATTCAGGGGGCTATAATGAGCAGTTCTTC | CASSLVHSGGYNEQFF
TRBD1 | TRBJ2-5 | TRBV28 | - | TGTGCCAGCAGTTTTAGGGGACAGAGCCAAGAGACCCAGTACTTC | CASSFRGQSQETQYF